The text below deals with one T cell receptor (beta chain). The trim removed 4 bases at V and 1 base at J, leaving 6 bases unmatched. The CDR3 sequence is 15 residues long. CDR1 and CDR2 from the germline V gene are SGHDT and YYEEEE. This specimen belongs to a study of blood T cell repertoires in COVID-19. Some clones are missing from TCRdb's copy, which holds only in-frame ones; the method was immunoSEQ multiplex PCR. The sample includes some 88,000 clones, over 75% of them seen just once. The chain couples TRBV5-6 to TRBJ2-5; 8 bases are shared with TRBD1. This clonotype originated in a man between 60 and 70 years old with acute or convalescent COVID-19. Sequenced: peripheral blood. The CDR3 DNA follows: TGTGCCAGCAGCGGGTGGGACAGGTCCCAAGAGACCCAGTACTTC. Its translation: CASSGWDRSQETQYF. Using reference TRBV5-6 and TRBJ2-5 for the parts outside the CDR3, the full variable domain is DAGVTQSPTHLIKTRGQQVTLRCSPKSGHDTVSWYQQALGQGPQFIFQYYEEEERQRGNFPDRFSGHQFPNYSSELNVNALLLGDSALYLCASSGWDRSQETQYFGPGTRLLVL.